This TCR beta chain derives from a study of vaccination and CD4 T cells after COVID-19. A word on this clonotype: Its antigen remains unidentified.

The treatment: roughly nine-day PBMC culture with coronavirus spike peptide pools or control peptides (ViraFEST assay). Sequenced with the Oncomine TCR Beta short-read assay was DNA taken from cultured CD4+ T cells. TCRdb passed the PCR reads through MiXCR, listing each CDR3 protein once. The sample includes roughly 12,000 distinct CDR3 sequences, roughly a third of them seen just once. Sequenced material: CD4+ T cells from blood, cultured in vitro, taken before SARS-CoV-2 vaccination. The clonotype comes from a human donor who received a COVID-19 vaccine.

The CDR3 nucleotides read TGCAGTGCTTGGACTAGCGGGGGGACGTTCAATGAGCAGTTCTTC. Amino acid sequence: CSAWTSGGTFNEQFF. This chain joins TRBV20-1 and TRBJ2-1, with 14 bases that match TRBD2. The length of the CDR3 is 15 residues. Germline trimming cut 5 bases from V and 6 bases from J; bases unmatched to any gene: 6. From germline, CDR1 is DFQATT and CDR2 SNEGSKA (reference sequence).